The 3 T cell receptor beta chains in this list originate from one sample, sequenced in a study of shared clonotypes between healthy human individuals. Terminally differentiated effector memory CD45RA+ cells were excluded from the naive CD8 cells, which were CD45RO-negative and positively selected for CCR7. Using immunoSEQ multiplex PCR, the repertoire was profiled, and TCRdb retains in-frame clones only, with some absent. Here the sample spans 1.5 million to 2.5 million clones, about 94% being singletons. Sequenced input: naive CD8+ T cells sorted from blood. Receptors were obtained from a man between 18 and 29 years old in good health.

CDR3 loop: CASSQDISGTGASFNQPQHF. CDR3 coding DNA: TGTGCCAGCAGCCAAGATATAAGCGGGACAGGGGCCTCTTTTAATCAGCCCCAGCATTTT. This chain links TRBV4-2 with TRBJ1-5, with 10 bases matching TRBD1. The CDR3 has 20 amino acids. Germline V gene lookup returns CDR1 LGHNA and CDR2 YNFKEQ. Losses at the gene ends were 0 bases for V and 4 bases for J; bases not matched to a gene: 15.

As concerns this clone: Additional DNA sequences in this sample encode the identical CDR3. The chain is built from TRBV7-2 and TRBJ2-7; TRBD1 agrees at 9 bases. Germline V gene sequence: CDR1 SGHTA, CDR2 FQGNSA. The CDR3 is 14 amino acids. J gave up 3 bases and V 3 bases, and 3 bases lay outside the gene matches. CDR3 region: CASSFRQGGYEQYF. The CDR3 bases are TGTGCCAGCAGCTTCCGACAGGGGGGCTACGAGCAGTACTTC.

The V call is TRBV4-3, the J call TRBJ2-7, with D perhaps TRBD2 (5 bases). The germline V gene encodes CDR1 LGHNA and CDR2 YSLEER. The CDR3 loop spans 15 amino acids. The germline V and J ends were trimmed by 0 bases and 4 bases, with 13 bases remaining between them. Here the CDR3 DNA reads TGCGCCAGCAGCCAAGATTTCGCCAGCGGTTACGAGCAGTACTTC. Translation: CASSQDFASGYEQYF.